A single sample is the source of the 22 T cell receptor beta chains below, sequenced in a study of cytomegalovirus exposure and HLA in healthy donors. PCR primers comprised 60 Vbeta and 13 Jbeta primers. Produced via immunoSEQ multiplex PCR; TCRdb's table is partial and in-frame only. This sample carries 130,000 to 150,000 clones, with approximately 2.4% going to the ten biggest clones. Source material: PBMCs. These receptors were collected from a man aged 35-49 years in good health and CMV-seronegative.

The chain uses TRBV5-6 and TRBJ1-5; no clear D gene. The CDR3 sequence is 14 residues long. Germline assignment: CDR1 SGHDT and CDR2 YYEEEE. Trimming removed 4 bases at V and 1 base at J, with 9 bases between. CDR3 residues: CASSHGQSNQPQHF. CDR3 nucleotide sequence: TGTGCCAGCAGCCATGGCCAGAGCAATCAGCCCCAGCATTTT. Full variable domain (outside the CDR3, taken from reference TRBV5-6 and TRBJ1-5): DAGVTQSPTHLIKTRGQQVTLRCSPKSGHDTVSWYQQALGQGPQFIFQYYEEEERQRGNFPDRFSGHQFPNYSSELNVNALLLGDSALYLCASSHGQSNQPQHFGDGTRLSIL.

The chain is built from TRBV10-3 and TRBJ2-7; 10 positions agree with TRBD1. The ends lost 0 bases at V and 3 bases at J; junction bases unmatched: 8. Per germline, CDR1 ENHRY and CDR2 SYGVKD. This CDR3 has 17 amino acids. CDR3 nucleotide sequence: TGTGCCATCAGTGAGTCGGGCGCCCGGGACAGGGGCTACGAGCAGTACTTC. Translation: CAISESGARDRGYEQYF.

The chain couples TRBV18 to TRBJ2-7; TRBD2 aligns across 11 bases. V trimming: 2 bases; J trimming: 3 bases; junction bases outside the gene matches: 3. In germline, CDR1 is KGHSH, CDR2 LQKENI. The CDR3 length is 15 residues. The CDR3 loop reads CASSPGTSGNYEQYF. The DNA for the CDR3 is TGTGCCAGCTCACCAGGGACTAGCGGCAACTACGAGCAGTACTTC. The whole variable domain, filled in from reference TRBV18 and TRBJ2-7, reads NAGVMQNPRHLVRRRGQEARLRCSPMKGHSHVYWYRQLPEEGLKFMVYLQKENIIDESGMPKERFSAEFPKEGPSILRIQQVVRGDSAAYFCASSPGTSGNYEQYFGPGTRLTVT.

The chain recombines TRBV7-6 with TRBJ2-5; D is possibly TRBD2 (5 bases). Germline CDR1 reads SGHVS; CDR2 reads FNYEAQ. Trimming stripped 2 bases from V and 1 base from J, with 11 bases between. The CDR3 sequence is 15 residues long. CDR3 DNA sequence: TGTGCCAGCAGCTTAAGCCTAGCCACCCAAGAGACCCAGTACTTC. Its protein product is CASSLSLATQETQYF.

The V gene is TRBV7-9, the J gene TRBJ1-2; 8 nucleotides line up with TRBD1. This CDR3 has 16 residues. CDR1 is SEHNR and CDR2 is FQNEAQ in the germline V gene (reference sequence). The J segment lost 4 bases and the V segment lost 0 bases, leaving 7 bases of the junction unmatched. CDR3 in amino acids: CASSLAGAQGAYGYTF. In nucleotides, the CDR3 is TGTGCCAGCAGCTTAGCTGGAGCGCAGGGGGCCTATGGCTACACCTTC.

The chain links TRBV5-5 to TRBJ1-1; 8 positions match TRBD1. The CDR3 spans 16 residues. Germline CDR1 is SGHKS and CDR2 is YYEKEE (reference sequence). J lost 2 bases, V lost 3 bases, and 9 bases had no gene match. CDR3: CASSSLAGQGNTEAFF. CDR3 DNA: TGTGCCAGCAGCTCCCTGGCTGGACAGGGAAACACTGAAGCTTTCTTT.

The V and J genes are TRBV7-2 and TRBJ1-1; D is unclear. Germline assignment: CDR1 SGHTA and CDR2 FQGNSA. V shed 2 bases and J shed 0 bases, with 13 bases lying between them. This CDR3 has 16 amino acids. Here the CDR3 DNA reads TGTGCCAGCAGCTTATTGGGCTCTGCGATGAACACTGAAGCTTTCTTT. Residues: CASSLLGSAMNTEAFF.

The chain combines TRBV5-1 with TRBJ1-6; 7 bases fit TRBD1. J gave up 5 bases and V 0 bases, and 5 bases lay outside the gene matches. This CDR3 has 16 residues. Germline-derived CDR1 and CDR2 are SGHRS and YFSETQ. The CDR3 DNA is TGCGCCAGCAGCTTGGTAGCGGGACAGCATAATTCACCCCTCCACTTT. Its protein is CASSLVAGQHNSPLHF.

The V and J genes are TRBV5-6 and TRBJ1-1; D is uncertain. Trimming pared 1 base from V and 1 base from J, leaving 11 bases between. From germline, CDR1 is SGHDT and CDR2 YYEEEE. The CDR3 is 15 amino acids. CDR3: CASSLFATSNTEAFF. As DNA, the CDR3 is TGTGCCAGCAGCTTGTTCGCCACTTCGAACACTGAAGCTTTCTTT.

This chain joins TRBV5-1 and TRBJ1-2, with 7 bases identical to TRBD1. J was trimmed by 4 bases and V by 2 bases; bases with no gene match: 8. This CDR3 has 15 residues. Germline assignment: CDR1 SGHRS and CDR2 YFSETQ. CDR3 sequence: CASSLRTGGSYGYTF. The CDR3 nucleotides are TGCGCCAGCAGCTTAAGGACAGGAGGGTCCTATGGCTACACCTTC.

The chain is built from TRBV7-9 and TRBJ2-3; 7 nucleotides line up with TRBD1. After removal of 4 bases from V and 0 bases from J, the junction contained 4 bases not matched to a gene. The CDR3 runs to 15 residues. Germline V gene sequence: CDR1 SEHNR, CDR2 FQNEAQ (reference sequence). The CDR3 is CASSSTGPSTDTQYF. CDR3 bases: TGTGCCAGCAGCTCGACAGGGCCAAGCACAGATACGCAGTATTTT.

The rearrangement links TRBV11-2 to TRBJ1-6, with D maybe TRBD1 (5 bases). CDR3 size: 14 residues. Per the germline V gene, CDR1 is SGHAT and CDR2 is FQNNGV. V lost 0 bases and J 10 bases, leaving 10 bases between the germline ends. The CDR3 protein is CASSLDPGLSPLHF. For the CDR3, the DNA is TGTGCCAGCAGCTTAGATCCAGGGTTGTCACCCCTCCACTTT.

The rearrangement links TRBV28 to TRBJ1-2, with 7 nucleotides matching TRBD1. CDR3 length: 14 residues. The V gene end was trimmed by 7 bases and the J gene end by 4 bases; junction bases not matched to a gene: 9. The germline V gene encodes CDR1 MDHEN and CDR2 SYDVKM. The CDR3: CASTASGTVYGYTF. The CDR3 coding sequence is TGTGCCAGCACGGCTTCCGGGACAGTCTATGGCTACACCTTC.

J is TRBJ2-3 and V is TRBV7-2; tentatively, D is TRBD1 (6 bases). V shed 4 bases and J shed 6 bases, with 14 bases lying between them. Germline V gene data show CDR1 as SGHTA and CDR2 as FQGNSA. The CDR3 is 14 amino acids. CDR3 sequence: CASSSLYRADTQYF. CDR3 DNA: TGTGCCAGCAGCTCATTATACAGGGCCGATACGCAGTATTTT. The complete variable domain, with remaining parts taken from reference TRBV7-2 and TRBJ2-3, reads GAGVSQSPSNKVTEKGKDVELRCDPISGHTALYWYRQSLGQGLEFLIYFQGNSAPDKSGLPSDRFSAERTGGSVSTLTIQRTQQEDSAVYLCASSSLYRADTQYFGPGTRLTVL.

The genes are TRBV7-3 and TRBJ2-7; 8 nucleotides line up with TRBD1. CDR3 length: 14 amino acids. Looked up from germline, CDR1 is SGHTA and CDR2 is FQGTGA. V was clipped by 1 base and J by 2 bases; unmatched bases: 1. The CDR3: CASSLSRGPYEQYF. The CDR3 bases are TGTGCCAGCAGCTTAAGCAGGGGGCCCTACGAGCAGTACTTC.

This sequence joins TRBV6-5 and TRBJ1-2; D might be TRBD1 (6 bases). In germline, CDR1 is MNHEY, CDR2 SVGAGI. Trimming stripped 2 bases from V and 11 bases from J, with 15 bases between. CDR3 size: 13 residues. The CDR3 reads CASSYAGDSRYTF. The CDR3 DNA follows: TGTGCCAGCAGTTACGCAGGGGATTCTAGGTACACCTTC.

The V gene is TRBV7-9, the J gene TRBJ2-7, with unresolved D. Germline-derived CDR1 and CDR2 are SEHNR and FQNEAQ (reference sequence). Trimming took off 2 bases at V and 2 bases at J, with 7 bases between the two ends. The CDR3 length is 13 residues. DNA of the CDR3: TGTGCCAGCAGCTTAACAGCCACCTACGAGCAGTACTTC. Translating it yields CASSLTATYEQYF.

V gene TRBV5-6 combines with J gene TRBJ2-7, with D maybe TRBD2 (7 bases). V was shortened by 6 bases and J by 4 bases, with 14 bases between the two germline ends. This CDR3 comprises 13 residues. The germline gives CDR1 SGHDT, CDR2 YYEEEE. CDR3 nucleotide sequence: TGTGCCAGCACCCGGGGGGCAGGGTACGAGCAGTACTTC. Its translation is CASTRGAGYEQYF.

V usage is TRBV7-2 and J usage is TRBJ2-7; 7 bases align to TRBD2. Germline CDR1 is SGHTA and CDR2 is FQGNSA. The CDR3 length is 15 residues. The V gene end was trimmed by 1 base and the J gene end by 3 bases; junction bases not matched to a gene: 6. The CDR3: CASSLVWGEGYEQYF. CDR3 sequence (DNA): TGTGCCAGCAGCTTAGTGTGGGGGGAGGGCTACGAGCAGTACTTC.

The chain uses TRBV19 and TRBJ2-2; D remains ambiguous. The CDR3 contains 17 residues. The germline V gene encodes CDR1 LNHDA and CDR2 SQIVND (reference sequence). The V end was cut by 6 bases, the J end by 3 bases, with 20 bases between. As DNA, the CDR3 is TGTGCCAGTAGATCGACCGCCTCGATAGCTTACACCGGGGAGCTGTTTTTT. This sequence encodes CASRSTASIAYTGELFF.

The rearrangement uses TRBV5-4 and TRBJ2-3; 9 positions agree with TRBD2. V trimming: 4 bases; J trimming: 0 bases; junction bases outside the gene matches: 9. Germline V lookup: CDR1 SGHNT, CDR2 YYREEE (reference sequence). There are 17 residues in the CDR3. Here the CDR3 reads CASSPTLLAGSTDTQYF. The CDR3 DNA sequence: TGTGCCAGCAGCCCCACCCTCCTAGCGGGGAGCACAGATACGCAGTATTTT.

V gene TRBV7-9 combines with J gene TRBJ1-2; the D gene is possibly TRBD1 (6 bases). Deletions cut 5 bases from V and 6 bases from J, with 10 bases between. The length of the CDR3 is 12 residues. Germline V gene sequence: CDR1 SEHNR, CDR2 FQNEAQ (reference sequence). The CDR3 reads CASSDRRDGYTF. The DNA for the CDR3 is TGTGCCAGCAGCGACAGGAGAGATGGCTACACCTTC.